This record concerns one T cell receptor beta chain sequence. What it binds is not known. These data originate in a study of T cells in Graves' hyperthyroidism and ophthalmopathy. Findings and caveats of the study: Researchers found most expanded thyroid clonotypes above 0.001 in blood as well.

TCR beta CDR3 regions were amplified from RNA transcripts. Primed by the HTBI set, a first-round RT-PCR was run on the TCR CDR3. One entry per CDR3 protein results from TCRdb running MiXCR on the multiplex PCR reads. Among 350,000 to 400,000 distinct CDR3 sequences, 14% to 15% were seen once, and the ten largest hold 32%. The definition of stable Graves' hyperthyroidism was no ophthalmopathy progression within 18 months. These patients, aged 18 to 65, had recently diagnosed hyperthyroidism lasting under 2 months. The PBMCs were sourced from fresh peripheral blood (about 10 ml). The trim removed 4 bases at V and 4 bases at J, leaving 3 bases unmatched. CDR1 and CDR2 from the germline V gene are SGHDT and YYEEEE. The CDR3 is 14 amino acids.

The sample consisted of blood. This TCR derives from a woman in her 30s with Graves' hyperthyroidism. This chain connects TRBV5-6 to TRBJ2-1; TRBD1 matches at 9 bases. The CDR3 sequence: CASSGQGIYNEQFF. As DNA, the CDR3 is TGTGCCAGCAGCGGACAGGGGATATACAATGAGCAGTTCTTC.